This T cell receptor (beta chain) originates from a study of OX40 agonist ivuxolimab in advanced cancers. Study-wide background: Every 2 weeks, ivuxolimab was infused into the patients intravenously at between 0.01 and 10 mg/kg. Study findings and constraints: On average, CD8+ T cells showed a greater number of expanded clones than CD4+. At 0.1 to 3.0 mg/kg and by week 6, clonal expansion occurred in CD4+ and CD8+ blood T cells.

The repertoire was sequenced with immunoSEQ multiplex PCR; TCRdb's copy has only in-frame clones and lacks some. The table has 72,000 or so clones, about nine tenths seen once. This clone was seen only a few times. What it binds is not known. The timepoints at which blood was sampled were baseline, cycle 4 day 1, and cycle 7 day 1. The V gene's germline CDR1 is GTSNPN and CDR2 SVGIG (reference sequence). V shed 4 bases and J shed 6 bases, with 13 bases lying between them. This CDR3 is built from 12 residues. The rearrangement uses TRBV30 and TRBJ2-7; weak D call: TRBD1 (5 bases). This receptor was obtained from an adult with an advanced solid tumor such as melanoma, head and neck, liver or kidney cancer. Sequencing was performed on CD4+ or CD8+ T cells sorted from blood, taken in a trial of the OX40 agonist ivuxolimab. The CDR3 reads CAWNKGNGEQYF. The DNA for the CDR3 is TGTGCCTGGAATAAGGGGAACGGCGAGCAGTACTTC.